These 27 T cell receptor beta chains originate from one sample sequenced in a study of CD8+CD57+ T cells in acquired aplastic anemia. Genomic DNA acted as the template from which TCR beta VDJ combination and CDR3 sequence profiling were carried out. Via MiXCR, TCRdb re-called the reads, giving one row per CDR3 protein. The sample shows approximately 170,000 distinct CDR3 sequences, around 47% of them seen only once. Sequenced patients had shown CD8+CD57+ cell expansion by flow cytometry. The source material was sorted CD4+, CD8+, or CD8+CD57+ T cells (not recorded which) from PBMCs. The source of these receptors is a human donor with aplastic anemia.

V is TRBV7-6 and J is TRBJ1-1; D remains unclear. Germline values: CDR1 SGHVS, CDR2 FNYEAQ. The CDR3 sequence is 13 residues long. Trimming removed 4 bases at V and 3 bases at J, with 9 bases between. CDR3 residues: CASSSEVYTEAFF. CDR3 sequence (DNA): TGTGCCAGCAGCTCTGAGGTTTACACTGAAGCTTTCTTT.

This clonotype was counted only a few times. The CDR3 carries no conserved terminal phenylalanine or tryptophan, so it likely arises from a read error. This chain uses TRBV2 with TRBJ1-2, with 7 nucleotides matching TRBD1. CDR3 length: 13 amino acids. Germline loops: CDR1 SNHLY, CDR2 FYNNEI. The V gene end was trimmed by 6 bases and the J gene end by 5 bases; junction bases not matched to a gene: 6. The CDR3: CASSWGQNYGYTS. The CDR3 nucleotides are TGTGCCAGCAGCTGGGGACAGAATTATGGCTACACCTCC.

This clonotype has at least ten counts. The J gene is TRBJ2-1, the V gene TRBV19; the match to TRBD1 covers 10 bases. The CDR3 length is 14 residues. After removal of 6 bases from V and 10 bases from J, the junction contained 9 bases not matched to a gene. Germline CDR1 reads LNHDA; CDR2 reads SQIVND (reference sequence). The CDR3 DNA reads TGTGCCAGTAGGGTGACAGGGGGCTCTGGGGAGCAGTTCTTC. Translated: CASRVTGGSGEQFF. Drawing the rest from reference TRBV19 and TRBJ2-1, the complete variable domain is DGGITQSPKYLFRKEGQNVTLSCEQNLNHDAMYWYRQDPGQGLRLIYYSQIVNDFQKGDIAEGYSVSREKKESFPLTVTSAQKNPTAFYLCASRVTGGSGEQFFGPGTRLTVL.

This clonotype was detected ten times or more. The chain couples TRBV27 to TRBJ2-5, with D possibly called TRBD1 or TRBD2 (6 bases each). The CDR3 has 17 residues. CDR1 and CDR2 from the germline V gene are MNHEY and SMNVEV (reference sequence). Trimming pared 4 bases from V and 4 bases from J, leaving 22 bases between. Here the CDR3 DNA reads TGTGCCAGCAGTTCCCCTTTCCGTGGGGGGCGGGGAGAGACCCAGTACTTC. Translated: CASSSPFRGGRGETQYF.

Note on this clonotype: A much larger clone differs from this one at a single base, so this may be a read error. The chain combines TRBV7-7 with TRBJ2-1; D is tentatively TRBD1 or TRBD2 (5 bases each). Germline V gene sequence: CDR1 SSHAT, CDR2 FNYEAQ (reference sequence). The CDR3 contains 15 residues. CDR3 residues: CAGSPRDRRDNEQFF. DNA of the CDR3: TGTGCCGGCAGCCCCCGGGACCGACGCGACAATGAGCAGTTCTTC.

The sample holds a few counts of this clonotype. The chain uses TRBV4-1 and TRBJ2-2; 8 bases agree with TRBD1. With V trimmed by 4 bases and J by 1 base, 8 bases remained unmatched. The CDR3 sequence is 17 residues long. Germline CDR1 is MGHRA and CDR2 is YSYEKL. Written as DNA, the CDR3 is TGCGCCAGCAGCCGGGAGGACAGGGCAAAGAACACCGGGGAGCTGTTTTTT. Its protein is CASSREDRAKNTGELFF.

The J gene is TRBJ1-2, the V gene TRBV9; D gene unclear. The CDR3 loop spans 13 amino acids. V dropped 0 bases and J dropped 6 bases, with 9 bases sitting between them. Germline CDR1 is SGDLS and CDR2 is YYNGEE. The CDR3 here is CASSVVEGHGYTF. The CDR3 nucleotides are TGTGCCAGCAGCGTAGTGGAAGGCCATGGCTACACCTTC.

The gene calls are TRBV7-6 and TRBJ1-4; D is uncertain. Per germline, CDR1 SGHVS and CDR2 FNYEAQ. The germline V and J ends were trimmed by 3 bases and 10 bases, with 15 bases remaining between them. This CDR3 region has 14 residues. The CDR3 protein is CASSFQTQGGKLFF. CDR3 DNA sequence: TGTGCCAGCAGCTTCCAGACCCAAGGAGGAAAACTGTTTTTT.

This rearrangement joins TRBV19 to TRBJ1-1, with 9 bases lining up with TRBD1. Losses at the gene ends were 5 bases for V and 4 bases for J; bases not matched to a gene: 8. Germline-derived CDR1 and CDR2 are LNHDA and SQIVND (reference sequence). The CDR3 is 15 residues long. CDR3 in amino acids: CASSRQGGMATEAFF. DNA of the CDR3: TGTGCCAGTAGTCGACAGGGGGGGATGGCCACTGAAGCTTTCTTT.

V usage is TRBV20-1 and J usage is TRBJ2-7, with D hard to call. CDR3 length: 11 residues. The V end lost 4 bases, the J end lost 2 bases, and 6 bases lay between the germline ends. Looked up from germline, CDR1 is DFQATT and CDR2 is SNEGSKA (reference sequence). CDR3 bases: TGCAGTGCTAATAGGGCCTACGAGCAGTACTTC. Translation: CSANRAYEQYF.

This clonotype has more than one count but fewer than ten. A junction boundary mismatches the germline segment, possibly from a read error. This chain links TRBV5-5 with TRBJ1-2; possible D gene TRBD1, 6 bases. In germline, CDR1 is SGHKS, CDR2 YYEKEE (reference sequence). There are 13 residues in the CDR3. The CDR3 DNA reads TGTGCCAGCAGCGAACCCCAGGGGAACGGCTGCACCTTC. This encodes CASSEPQGNGCTF. The variable domain in full, completed from reference TRBV5-5 and TRBJ1-2, reads DAGVTQSPTHLIKTRGQQVTLRCSPISGHKSVSWYQQVLGQGPQFIFQYYEKEERGRGNFPDRFSARQFPNYSSELNVNALLLGDSALYLCASSEPQGNGCTFGSGTRLTVV.

This clonotype was observed at least ten times. The chain employs TRBV6-1 and TRBJ1-1; D not resolved. V lost 7 bases and J lost 0, with 9 bases in between. This CDR3 comprises 13 residues. Germline V gene lookup returns CDR1 MNHNS and CDR2 SASEGT. The CDR3 sequence is CASTGKLNTEAFF. CDR3 nucleotide sequence: TGTGCCAGCACCGGGAAGCTGAACACTGAAGCTTTCTTT.

The J gene is TRBJ1-2, the V gene TRBV9; D remains unclear. Per germline, CDR1 SGDLS and CDR2 YYNGEE. The CDR3 length is 15 residues. V lost 0 bases to trimming and J lost 12 bases, with 21 bases between them. The DNA of the CDR3 is TGTGCCAGCAGCGTAGAGGCTTGGGAAGACTCTGGAAACACCTTC. It specifies CASSVEAWEDSGNTF.

In this sample, this clonotype turned up a few times. This chain links TRBV25-1 with TRBJ1-6; 7 bases match TRBD1. Germline CDR1 MGHDK, CDR2 SYGVNS. The CDR3 runs to 15 residues. The V and J ends lost 2 bases and 10 bases, in that order; junction bases with no gene match: 8. CDR3 DNA: TGTGCCAGCAGTGAACCGGGACAGAGGGGGTCACCCCTCCACTTT. It yields the protein CASSEPGQRGSPLHF.

This clonotype was counted at least ten times. This chain connects TRBV5-4 to TRBJ2-7, with 7 bases matching TRBD1. Germline values: CDR1 SGHNT, CDR2 YYREEE (reference sequence). The CDR3 is 15 amino acids. V dropped 4 bases and J dropped 1; count of bases not matched to a gene: 8. CDR3 residues: CASSKTTGKSYEQYF. CDR3 nucleotides: TGTGCCAGCAGCAAAACGACAGGGAAATCCTACGAGCAGTACTTC.

The chain carries TRBV10-3 and TRBJ1-3; D not certain. Trimming cost V 2 bases and J 4 bases, with 9 bases left between them. CDR1 and CDR2 (germline): ENHRY, SYGVKD. The CDR3 is made up of 14 amino acids. The CDR3 DNA follows: TGTGCCATCAGTGAGGGCAGGTCAGGAAACACCATATATTTT. It encodes CAISEGRSGNTIYF.

The V call is TRBV5-1, the J call TRBJ2-3; D is perhaps TRBD1 (5 bases). The CDR3 covers 13 residues. CDR1 and CDR2 (germline): SGHRS, YFSETQ. Between the trimmed V and J ends, which lost 6 bases and 3 bases, there was a span of 11 bases. The CDR3 bases are TGCGCCAGCATCATACCAGGGACAGATACGCAGTATTTT. Its translation: CASIIPGTDTQYF.

The CDR3 nucleotides are TGTGCCAGCAGTGGTGCAGCAGGGGGTCATGGCTACACCTTC. It translates to CASSGAAGGHGYTF. The V and J genes are TRBV25-1 and TRBJ1-2; 7 positions agree with TRBD1. This CDR3 has 14 residues. The V gene's germline CDR1 is MGHDK and CDR2 SYGVNS. Losses at the gene ends were 4 bases for V and 6 bases for J; bases not matched to a gene: 8.

The rearrangement uses TRBV9 and TRBJ2-5; D possibly matches TRBD1 or TRBD2 (5 bases each). The CDR3 runs 14 residues. Germline CDR1 reads SGDLS; CDR2 reads YYNGEE. The ends were cut back, 4 bases at V and 2 bases at J, with 12 bases in the middle. CDR3 loop: CASSLGTLQETQYF. Written as DNA, the CDR3 is TGTGCCAGCAGCCTTGGGACCCTACAAGAGACCCAGTACTTC.

This clonotype appeared a single time. V usage is TRBV7-3 and J usage is TRBJ1-4; 7 positions match TRBD1. CDR3 length: 15 amino acids. CDR1 SGHTA and CDR2 FQGTGA come from the germline V gene. V lost 2 bases, J lost 4 bases, and 4 bases stayed unmatched. CDR3 sequence reads: CASSLWTGNNEKLFF. The CDR3 DNA follows: TGTGCCAGCAGCTTATGGACAGGAAATAATGAAAAACTGTTTTTT.

The chain carries TRBV20-1 and TRBJ2-1, with D tentatively TRBD2 (6 bases). With 7 bases removed from V and 8 bases from J, the gap between germline ends came to 24 bases. CDR1 DFQATT and CDR2 SNEGSKA come from the germline V gene (reference sequence). The CDR3 runs 15 residues. The CDR3 DNA reads as TGCAGTGTTCCTCTCCCGGGACTGAGTCTCGATGAGCAGTTCTTC. The encoded protein is CSVPLPGLSLDEQFF.

In this sample, this clonotype turned up many times. This chain joins TRBV3-1 and TRBJ1-5; unclear D gene. Between the trimmed V and J ends, which lost 1 base and 3 bases, there was a span of 7 bases. Germline CDR1 is LGHDT and CDR2 is YNNKEL (reference sequence). The CDR3 runs 14 residues. The CDR3 DNA sequence: TGTGCCAGCAGCCAAGGGCCTTTCAATCAGCCCCAGCATTTT. Protein sequence: CASSQGPFNQPQHF.

The J gene is TRBJ2-5, the V gene TRBV25-1, with TRBD2 matching 12 bases. The V gene's germline CDR1 is MGHDK and CDR2 SYGVNS. With V trimmed by 2 bases and J by 4 bases, 8 bases remained unmatched. The CDR3 totals 17 residues. The CDR3 is CASSERSSGRATETQYF. The CDR3 coding sequence is TGTGCCAGCAGTGAAAGGTCTAGCGGGAGGGCCACAGAGACCCAGTACTTC.

CDR3 sequence reads: CASSRASSGGPNTGELFF. For the CDR3, the DNA is TGTGCCAGCAGCCGCGCATCTAGCGGGGGGCCGAACACCGGGGAGCTGTTTTTT. The chain combines TRBV4-2 with TRBJ2-2; 11 bases fit TRBD2. The CDR3 is 18 amino acids. The V gene end was trimmed by 4 bases and the J gene end by 0 bases; junction bases not matched to a gene: 7. CDR1 and CDR2 (germline): LGHNA, YNFKEQ.

With respect to this clonotype: At one end the junction does not follow the germline gene, possibly because of a read error. V usage is TRBV7-7 and J usage is TRBJ2-3; D tentatively fits TRBD1 or TRBD2 (5 bases each). The germline V gene encodes CDR1 SSHAT and CDR2 FNYEAQ (reference sequence). The CDR3 length is 13 residues. CDR3 sequence reads: CASSLGTGDTQYF. CDR3 bases: TGTGCTAGCAGCTTAGGGACCGGAGATACGCAGTATTTT.

The gene calls are TRBV25-1 and TRBJ2-5, with 7 bases lining up with TRBD1. Judging by the DNA end, TRBJ2-7 fits better; the J call may be wrong. CDR1 is MGHDK, CDR2 SYGVNS, per germline. The CDR3 contains 13 residues. The CDR3 nucleotides are TGTGCCAGCAGTAAGACAGGGACCTACGAGCAGTACTTC. The encoded protein is CASSKTGTYEQYF.

This clonotype was seen more than once but under ten times. The rearrangement joins TRBV2 to TRBJ2-5, with 11 bases aligning to TRBD1. CDR3 length equals 15 residues. The V segment lost 6 bases and the J segment 5 bases; nucleotides outside the gene matches: 8. Germline-derived CDR1 and CDR2 are SNHLY and FYNNEI. The CDR3: CASSQDRGRGETQYF. The CDR3 DNA reads TGTGCCAGCAGCCAGGACAGGGGGCGCGGGGAGACCCAGTACTTC.